What follows are 28 T cell receptor beta chains derived from one specimen sequenced in a study of shared clonotypes between healthy human individuals. Using immunoSEQ multiplex PCR, the repertoire was profiled, and TCRdb retains in-frame clones only, with some absent. The repertoire holds 2,500,000 or so clones, with more than 80% as singletons. Sequencing was done on a sample of naive CD4+ T cells sorted from blood. This sample's subset: CD45RA+ positively selected. The receptor source for this set is a man between 18 and 35 years old in good health.

The chain is built from TRBV10-3 and TRBJ1-5; 9 bases line up with TRBD1. Per germline, CDR1 ENHRY and CDR2 SYGVKD. The CDR3 is 15 amino acids. V shed 6 bases, J shed 3 bases, and the junction held 6 bases outside the gene matches. Here the CDR3 reads CAIRRQGVDNQPQHF. The CDR3 DNA sequence: TGTGCCATCAGGCGACAGGGGGTTGACAATCAGCCCCAGCATTTT.

V is TRBV2 and J is TRBJ2-7, with D tentatively TRBD1 (6 bases). Trimming shortened V by 6 bases and J by 6 bases, and 12 bases separated the two germline ends. CDR3 size: 12 residues. Per germline, CDR1 SNHLY and CDR2 FYNNEI. CDR3 region: CASSLSGAEQYF. The CDR3 DNA sequence: TGTGCCAGCAGCCTTTCAGGGGCCGAGCAGTACTTC.

As concerns this clone: At the DNA level, this CDR3 is encoded by other sequences in the same sample as well. V and J are TRBV5-1 and TRBJ2-3, with TRBD2 as a possible D gene (5 bases). The CDR3 consists of 14 residues. The V end was cut by 1 base, the J end by 2 bases, with 8 bases between. The germline CDR1 and CDR2 sequences are SGHRS and YFSETQ. The CDR3 sequence: CASSLLASTDTQYF. The CDR3 nucleotides are TGCGCCAGCAGCTTGCTAGCATCCACAGATACGCAGTATTTT. Looking up the rest from reference TRBV5-1 and TRBJ2-3 gives the full variable domain: KAGVTQTPRYLIKTRGQQVTLSCSPISGHRSVSWYQQTPGQGLQFLFEYFSETQRNKGNFPGRFSGRQFSNSRSEMNVSTLELGDSALYLCASSLLASTDTQYFGPGTRLTVL.

The rearrangement links TRBV7-3 to TRBJ2-7; 8 positions match TRBD2. V trimming: 2 bases; J trimming: 2 bases; junction bases outside the gene matches: 5. The V gene's germline CDR1 is SGHTA and CDR2 FQGTGA. The CDR3 runs 15 residues. As DNA, the CDR3 is TGTGCCAGCAGCTTATATGGTAGCGGGGCCTACGAGCAGTACTTC. This gives the protein CASSLYGSGAYEQYF.

V is TRBV7-9 and J is TRBJ2-5; D perhaps matches TRBD2 (6 bases). CDR1 and CDR2 from the germline V gene are SEHNR and FQNEAQ (reference sequence). V lost 3 bases and J lost 3, with 14 bases in between. This CDR3 region has 15 residues. The CDR3 DNA is TGTGCCAGCAGCTTCACTAGCCCGATTAAAGAGACCCAGTACTTC. This encodes CASSFTSPIKETQYF.

The chain carries TRBV5-4 and TRBJ1-3; 11 bases match TRBD1. The junction had 6 bases not matched to a gene; V was cut back by 3 bases and J by 10 bases. The CDR3 sequence is 14 residues long. CDR1 and CDR2 (germline): SGHNT, YYREEE (reference sequence). CDR3 residues: CASSSTDRGQTIYF. In nucleotides, the CDR3 is TGTGCCAGCAGCTCAACGGACAGGGGGCAGACCATATATTTT.

V and J are TRBV9 and TRBJ2-3; 9 bases are shared with TRBD2. The CDR3 sequence is 20 residues long. Germline V lookup: CDR1 SGDLS, CDR2 YYNGEE. The ends lost 0 bases at V and 0 bases at J; junction bases unmatched: 14. The CDR3: CASSVGASGARGLSTDTQYF. DNA of the CDR3: TGTGCCAGCAGCGTAGGGGCTAGCGGGGCCCGAGGACTCAGCACAGATACGCAGTATTTT.

In its sample, this clone was seen once. The rearrangement links TRBV5-1 to TRBJ2-3, with a possible D match to TRBD2 (6 bases). The CDR3 totals 13 residues. The germline CDR1 and CDR2 sequences are SGHRS and YFSETQ. V lost 4 bases to trimming and J lost 3 bases, with 9 bases between them. The chain's CDR3 is CASSPAGTDTQYF. The CDR3 bases are TGCGCCAGCAGCCCTGCGGGGACAGATACGCAGTATTTT. The whole variable domain, remainder taken from reference TRBV5-1 and TRBJ2-3, is KAGVTQTPRYLIKTRGQQVTLSCSPISGHRSVSWYQQTPGQGLQFLFEYFSETQRNKGNFPGRFSGRQFSNSRSEMNVSTLELGDSALYLCASSPAGTDTQYFGPGTRLTVL.

DNA of the CDR3: TGTGCCAGCAGTGACTCGAGTAGTCGCCCTAGCCCCCAAGAGACCCAGTACTTC. Its protein is CASSDSSSRPSPQETQYF. The rearrangement links TRBV6-4 to TRBJ2-5; D might be TRBD2 (5 bases). V was trimmed by 0 bases and J by 1 base, leaving 18 bases between them. The CDR3 covers 18 residues. From germline, CDR1 is MRHNA and CDR2 SNTAGT.

The V call is TRBV2, the J call TRBJ2-1; 7 nucleotides line up with TRBD2. This CDR3 is 14 amino acids long. Germline values: CDR1 SNHLY, CDR2 FYNNEI. With V trimmed by 4 bases and J by 7 bases, 7 bases remained unmatched. The CDR3 loop is CASSVGGSKNEQFF. CDR3 DNA: TGTGCCAGCAGTGTGGGCGGGAGTAAAAATGAGCAGTTCTTC.

V is TRBV18 and J is TRBJ2-3; possibly TRBD2 for D (5 bases). The V gene's germline CDR1 is KGHSH and CDR2 LQKENI. V lost 0 bases to trimming and J lost 4 bases, with 14 bases between them. The CDR3 is made up of 16 amino acids. For the CDR3, the DNA is TGTGCCAGCTCACCACCGGTCACAGCGGAACCAGATACGCAGTATTTT. Residues: CASSPPVTAEPDTQYF.

The chain carries TRBV7-2 and TRBJ2-5, with 7 bases that match TRBD1. The length of the CDR3 is 16 residues. Germline loops: CDR1 SGHTA, CDR2 FQGNSA. The trim removed 0 bases at V and 5 bases at J, leaving 9 bases unmatched. The CDR3 here is CASSLADYRGRETQYF. The CDR3 coding sequence is TGTGCCAGCAGCTTAGCGGATTACAGGGGAAGGGAGACCCAGTACTTC.

CDR3 amino acids: CASSLVISQGGSPLHF. For the CDR3, the DNA is TGTGCCAGCAGCTTAGTTATTAGTCAGGGGGGTTCACCCCTCCACTTT. The chain combines TRBV7-2 with TRBJ1-6; 7 positions match TRBD1. Germline V lookup: CDR1 SGHTA, CDR2 FQGNSA. The V gene end was trimmed by 1 base and the J gene end by 9 bases; junction bases not matched to a gene: 9. The CDR3 spans 16 residues.

The chain combines TRBV5-5 with TRBJ2-7, with D possibly TRBD1 on 7 matching bases. The CDR3 length is 17 residues. Between the trimmed V and J ends, which lost 0 bases and 1 base, there was a span of 17 bases. In germline, CDR1 is SGHKS, CDR2 YYEKEE (reference sequence). The CDR3 is CASSLGGGSAGSYEQYF. The CDR3 nucleotides are TGTGCCAGCAGCTTGGGAGGGGGCTCCGCGGGGTCCTACGAGCAGTACTTC.

The V gene is TRBV19, the J gene TRBJ2-7; 10 nucleotides match TRBD2. Germline trimming cut 1 base from V and 0 bases from J; bases unmatched to any gene: 6. Germline V gene data show CDR1 as LNHDA and CDR2 as SQIVND (reference sequence). This CDR3 region has 17 residues. CDR3 loop: CASSIVPASGSSYEQYF. CDR3 nucleotides: TGTGCCAGTAGTATAGTCCCCGCTAGCGGGAGCTCCTACGAGCAGTACTTC. The variable domain in full, completed from reference TRBV19 and TRBJ2-7, reads DGGITQSPKYLFRKEGQNVTLSCEQNLNHDAMYWYRQDPGQGLRLIYYSQIVNDFQKGDIAEGYSVSREKKESFPLTVTSAQKNPTAFYLCASSIVPASGSSYEQYFGPGTRLTVT.

Comments on this clone: This sample also contains other DNA sequences that code for the same CDR3. This chain connects TRBV6-1 to TRBJ2-5, with a possible D match to TRBD1 (6 bases). This CDR3 is built from 13 residues. The V and J ends lost 5 bases and 2 bases respectively, with 9 bases between them. Germline CDR1 is MNHNS and CDR2 is SASEGT. This CDR3 is CASSRGQQETQYF. In DNA, the CDR3 is TGTGCCAGCAGTCGAGGACAGCAAGAGACCCAGTACTTC.

This clone came up once. This chain uses TRBV5-1 with TRBJ2-5; 7 nucleotides match TRBD2. The CDR3 extends over 15 amino acids. From germline, CDR1 is SGHRS and CDR2 YFSETQ. V shed 0 bases and J 5 bases; nucleotides not matched to a gene: 7. CDR3 region: CASSLELAARETQYF. The CDR3 DNA reads as TGCGCCAGCAGCTTGGAGCTAGCGGCCAGGGAGACCCAGTACTTC.

This chain joins TRBV7-3 and TRBJ2-3; 11 nucleotides agree with TRBD2. J lost 3 bases, V lost 6 bases, and 5 bases had no gene match. Germline assignment: CDR1 SGHTA and CDR2 FQGTGA. The CDR3 contains 15 residues. The CDR3 reads CASSKTSGVTDTQYF. The CDR3 DNA follows: TGTGCCAGCAGTAAGACTAGCGGGGTAACAGATACGCAGTATTTT. Based on the CDR3 plus reference TRBV7-3 and TRBJ2-3, the full variable domain is GAGVSQTPSNKVTEKGKYVELRCDPISGHTALYWYRQSLGQGPEFLIYFQGTGAADDSGLPNDRFFAVRPEGSVSTLKIQRTERGDSAVYLCASSKTSGVTDTQYFGPGTRLTVL.

This chain uses TRBV2 with TRBJ2-1; D remains ambiguous. Germline assignment: CDR1 SNHLY and CDR2 FYNNEI. V shed 2 bases and J shed 2 bases, with 10 bases lying between them. The CDR3 has 15 amino acids. The CDR3 DNA is TGTGCCAGCAGTGAACAGATTGCACCCTACAATGAGCAGTTCTTC. Protein product: CASSEQIAPYNEQFF.

V and J are TRBV5-4 and TRBJ2-5; possible D gene TRBD2, 6 bases. The CDR3 has 14 amino acids. V gave up 2 bases and J gave up 5 bases, with 13 bases separating them. CDR1 is SGHNT, CDR2 YYREEE, per germline (reference sequence). CDR3 residues: CASSLNPGVETQYF. CDR3 in DNA: TGTGCCAGCAGCTTAAACCCGGGAGTCGAGACCCAGTACTTC.

This clone was observed once. The J gene is TRBJ2-5, the V gene TRBV19; D is ambiguous. Trimming pared 5 bases from V and 2 bases from J, leaving 9 bases between. Germline CDR1 reads LNHDA; CDR2 reads SQIVND (reference sequence). The CDR3 is 13 residues long. The CDR3 spells CASSSGVQETQYF. DNA for the CDR3: TGTGCCAGTAGTTCCGGAGTACAAGAGACCCAGTACTTC.

This chain links TRBV6-6 with TRBJ2-5; 9 bases line up with TRBD1. The germline CDR1 and CDR2 sequences are MNHNY and SVGAGI (reference sequence). Trimming at V came to 2 bases and at J to 2 bases, leaving 3 bases not matched to a gene. This CDR3 comprises 15 residues. The CDR3 DNA sequence: TGTGCCAGCAGTTACGGACAGGGGTCACAAGAGACCCAGTACTTC. Translating gives CASSYGQGSQETQYF.

V is TRBV20-1 and J is TRBJ1-2; 9 bases are a match to TRBD1. The junction had 8 bases not matched to a gene; V was cut back by 7 bases and J by 11 bases. There are 11 residues in the CDR3. CDR1 is DFQATT, CDR2 SNEGSKA, per germline (reference sequence). DNA for the CDR3: TGCAGTGTCAACGCCGGGACAGGGTACACCTTC. Amino acid sequence: CSVNAGTGYTF.

In its sample, this clone was seen once. This chain joins TRBV5-8 and TRBJ2-3; 11 bases match TRBD2. J lost 6 bases, V lost 3 bases, and 9 bases had no gene match. The CDR3 consists of 16 residues. Per the germline V gene, CDR1 is SGHTS and CDR2 is YDEGEE. The CDR3 DNA sequence: TGTGCCAGCAGCTCGACTAGCGGGATTGTTTTCGATACGCAGTATTTT. Protein product: CASSSTSGIVFDTQYF.

The chain employs TRBV11-2 and TRBJ2-7; maybe TRBD2 (6 bases). CDR1 is SGHAT and CDR2 is FQNNGV in the germline V gene. The CDR3 is made up of 15 amino acids. Trimming shortened V by 5 bases and J by 1 base, and 15 bases separated the two germline ends. DNA for the CDR3: TGTGCCAGCAGCGGAGGGCCTGGCTGGTCCTACGAGCAGTACTTC. The encoded protein is CASSGGPGWSYEQYF.

This clone was picked up one time. The same CDR3 can be traced to other DNA sequences in this sample. The chain has TRBV5-1 and TRBJ2-2, with D tentatively TRBD2 (5 bases). This CDR3 spans 15 amino acids. Trimming pared 4 bases from V and 3 bases from J, leaving 13 bases between. Germline assignment: CDR1 SGHRS and CDR2 YFSETQ. The CDR3 DNA reads as TGCGCCAGCAGCCTTCGGACTGACGACACCGGGGAGCTGTTTTTT. Translated: CASSLRTDDTGELFF. The full variable domain, rest sourced from reference TRBV5-1 and TRBJ2-2, is KAGVTQTPRYLIKTRGQQVTLSCSPISGHRSVSWYQQTPGQGLQFLFEYFSETQRNKGNFPGRFSGRQFSNSRSEMNVSTLELGDSALYLCASSLRTDDTGELFFGEGSRLTVL.

For this clone: This sample includes further DNA sequences coding for the same CDR3. The chain joins TRBV7-2 to TRBJ1-6; the D is unclear. Germline lookup yields CDR1 SGHTA and CDR2 FQGNSA. The CDR3 runs to 13 residues. The V and J ends lost 1 base and 6 bases respectively, with 4 bases between them. The CDR3: CASSLVGNSPLHF. For the CDR3, the DNA is TGTGCCAGCAGCTTAGTCGGTAATTCACCCCTCCACTTT. The full variable domain, rest sourced from reference TRBV7-2 and TRBJ1-6, is GAGVSQSPSNKVTEKGKDVELRCDPISGHTALYWYRQSLGQGLEFLIYFQGNSAPDKSGLPSDRFSAERTGGSVSTLTIQRTQQEDSAVYLCASSLVGNSPLHFGNGTRLTVT.

This clone was found once. The chain is built from TRBV30 and TRBJ1-6; D might be TRBD1 (5 bases). V shed 7 bases and J shed 7 bases, with 8 bases lying between them. CDR3 length: 11 residues. Looked up from germline, CDR1 is GTSNPN and CDR2 is SVGIG (reference sequence). This CDR3 is CASSGNSPLHF. In nucleotides, the CDR3 is TGTGCCTCTTCAGGGAATTCACCCCTCCACTTT. The full variable domain, rest sourced from reference TRBV30 and TRBJ1-6, is SQTIHQWPATLVQPVGSPLSLECTVEGTSNPNLYWYRQAAGRGLQLLFYSVGIGQISSEVPQNLSASRPQDRQFILSSKKLLLSDSGFYLCASSGNSPLHFGNGTRLTVT.